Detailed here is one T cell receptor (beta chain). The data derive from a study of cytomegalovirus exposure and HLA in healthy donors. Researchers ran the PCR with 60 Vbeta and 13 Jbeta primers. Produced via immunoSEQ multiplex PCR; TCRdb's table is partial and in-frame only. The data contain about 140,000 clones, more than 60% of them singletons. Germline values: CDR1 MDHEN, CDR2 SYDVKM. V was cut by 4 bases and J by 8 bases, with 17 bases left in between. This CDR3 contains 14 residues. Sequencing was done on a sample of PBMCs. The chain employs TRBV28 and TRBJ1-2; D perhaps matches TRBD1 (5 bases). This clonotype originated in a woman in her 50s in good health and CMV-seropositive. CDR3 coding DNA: TGTGCCAGCAGTTCGGGACTGTTCAGAGAGGGCTACACCTTC. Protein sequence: CASSSGLFREGYTF.